The following is a T cell receptor (beta chain) sequence with its context. This entry is derived from a study of shared T cell receptors in the human thymus. Sequencing was performed with immunoSEQ multiplex PCR; in TCRdb, only in-frame clones are kept and a portion is missing. In the table there are some 400,000 clones, approximately 95% of which are singletons. The V segment lost 4 bases and the J segment 0 bases; nucleotides outside the gene matches: 6. The CDR3 length is 17 residues. Germline V lookup: CDR1 MNHEY, CDR2 SMNVEV (reference sequence). V usage is TRBV27 and J usage is TRBJ2-1; 10 positions match TRBD2. Sequencing was performed on thymocytes. This TCR came from a human donor. The CDR3 nucleotides are TGTGCCAGCAGTTCCGCTAGCGGGAGACCCTCCTACAATGAGCAGTTCTTC. Translated, it gives CASSSASGRPSYNEQFF.